This TCR beta chain emerged from a study of beta chain features in type 1 diabetes. About the research overall: Sorted cells from all samples, numbering about 98 million, were examined.

The CDR3 totals 16 residues. Germline-derived CDR1 and CDR2 are ENHRY and SYGVKD. The trim removed 3 bases at V and 3 bases at J, leaving 6 bases unmatched. CD4+ cells of the naive, central memory, regulatory and stem cell-like memory types were sorted via CD45RO/CCR7/CD25/CD127/CD95/CD27. Each population that was sorted was more than 95% pure. Since all of the isolated RNA was reverse transcribed, expressed TCRB transcripts were what got sequenced. TCRdb's copy holds only in-frame clones and misses some; the assay was immunoSEQ multiplex PCR. Counted here are 810,000 or so clones, 15% to 20% occurring once; the ten biggest clones make up 0.023%. Study-wide points: No resolution was reached here on whether HLA type influences TCRB rearrangement.

This clone turned up a few times. The antigen is undetermined. The material sequenced was naive CD4+ T cells from blood. The chain is built from TRBV10-3 and TRBJ2-2; 8 bases line up with TRBD2. The sequence was obtained from a woman younger than 30 in good health. CDR3 nucleotide sequence: TGTGCCATCAGTGATTCGGCTAGCGGGTACACCGGGGAGCTGTTTTTT. Translated: CAISDSASGYTGELFF.